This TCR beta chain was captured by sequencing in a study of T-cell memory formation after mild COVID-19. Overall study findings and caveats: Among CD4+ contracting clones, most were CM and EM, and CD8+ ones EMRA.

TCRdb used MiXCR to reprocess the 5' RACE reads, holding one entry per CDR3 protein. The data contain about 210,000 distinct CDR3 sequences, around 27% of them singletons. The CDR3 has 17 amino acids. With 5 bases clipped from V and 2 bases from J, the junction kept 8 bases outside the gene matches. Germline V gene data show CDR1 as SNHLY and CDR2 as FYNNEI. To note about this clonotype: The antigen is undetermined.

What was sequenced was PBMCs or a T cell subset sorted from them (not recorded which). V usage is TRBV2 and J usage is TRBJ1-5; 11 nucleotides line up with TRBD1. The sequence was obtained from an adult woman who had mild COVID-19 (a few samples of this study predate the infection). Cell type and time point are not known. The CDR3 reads CASSHYLGQGGNQPQHF. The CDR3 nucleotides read TGTGCCAGCAGTCACTACCTGGGACAGGGGGGCAATCAGCCCCAGCATTTT. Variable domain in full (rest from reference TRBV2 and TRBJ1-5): EPEVTQTPSHQVTQMGQEVILRCVPISNHLYFYWYRQILGQKVEFLVSFYNNEISEKSEIFDDQFSVERPDGSNFTLKIRSTKLEDSAMYFCASSHYLGQGGNQPQHFGDGTRLSIL.